This TCR beta chain was retrieved from a study of blood T cells in healthy people across ages. Study details: Per every two T cells, about one barcoded beta molecule was captured by template switching. Study results and caveats: Compared with aged donors, long-lived donors showed fewer expanded clones, suggesting selection. It was held that diversity estimates obtained from one million T cells represented underestimates.

This clonotype showed up just a few times. What it binds is not known. Trimming removed 7 bases from V and 7 bases from J; junction bases left unmatched: 12. CDR3 size: 14 residues. It was with a sample-barcoded 5' primer and a J-beta primer mix that a second PCR of about 6 to 12 cycles was run. At least 2.5 million CDR3-containing paired-end reads were obtained per sample. TCRdb analysed the 5' RACE reads with MiXCR anew, one entry per CDR3 protein. Here the sample spans around 1,600,000 distinct CDR3 sequences, roughly 43% being singletons. Sequences were obtained from blood. This chain connects TRBV12-3 or TRBV12-4 to TRBJ1-2; 7 positions agree with TRBD1. The clonotype was recovered from a woman under 30 in good health. As DNA, the CDR3 is TGTGCCAGCATGAAGCGACAGGGATATATTGGCTACACCTTC. It is translated as CASMKRQGYIGYTF.